Below are 27 T cell receptor beta chains sequenced from a single sample in a study of CD8 T cells in ankylosing spondylitis. TCRdb called the 5' RACE reads again in MiXCR, with one record for every CDR3 protein. Of roughly 230,000 distinct CDR3 sequences listed, under 20% are singletons. Sequences were obtained from blood, either unsorted or a sorted T cell fraction (not recorded which). The receptors come from a male donor with ankylosing spondylitis or in good health (not recorded which).

The chain is built from TRBV20-1 and TRBJ2-7; 8 positions agree with TRBD1. The CDR3 is made up of 15 amino acids. The germline CDR1 and CDR2 sequences are DFQATT and SNEGSKA (reference sequence). V shed 0 bases and J 5 bases; nucleotides not matched to a gene: 9. CDR3 nucleotides: TGCAGTGCTAGAGATCTTGAACAGGGGGTTGACGAGCAGTACTTC. This codes for CSARDLEQGVDEQYF.

This clonotype has only a few counts. The chain joins TRBV4-3 to TRBJ2-7; TRBD2 might be the D (5 bases). The CDR3 extends over 14 amino acids. From germline, CDR1 is LGHNA and CDR2 YSLEER. V was trimmed by 3 bases and J by 3 bases, leaving 12 bases between them. The DNA of the CDR3 is TGCGCCAGCAGCCACTCACGGACTGACTACGAGCAGTACTTC. Translating it yields CASSHSRTDYEQYF.

The gene calls are TRBV12-3 or TRBV12-4 and TRBJ2-3, with 9 bases aligning to TRBD2. This CDR3 spans 14 amino acids. V was clipped by 6 bases and J by 4 bases; unmatched bases: 5. The CDR3 loop reads CASRPSGRPDTQYF. The CDR3 DNA follows: TGTGCCAGCAGACCCAGCGGGAGGCCAGATACGCAGTATTTT.

V is TRBV14 and J is TRBJ2-1; D gene ambiguous. The CDR3 covers 14 residues. Germline CDR1 is SGHDN and CDR2 is FVKESK. Trimming removed 5 bases from V and 0 bases from J, with 8 bases in between. The CDR3 sequence: CASSAVSSYNEQFF. CDR3 sequence (DNA): TGTGCCAGCAGCGCTGTGAGCTCCTACAATGAGCAGTTCTTC.

CDR3 nucleotides: TGTGCCAGCAGCCCACCGCCGGGCTACACCTTC. Translated: CASSPPPGYTF. The chain carries TRBV7-9 and TRBJ1-2; D is unresolved. The CDR3 is 11 residues long. Germline CDR1 SEHNR, CDR2 FQNEAQ (reference sequence). V was pared by 5 bases and J by 8 bases, with 9 bases between.

The chain uses TRBV21-1 and TRBJ2-7. TRBV21-1 is designated a pseudogene. The CDR3 extends over 13 amino acids. Here the CDR3 reads CASSKVPFYEQYF. CDR3 DNA sequence: TGTGCCAGCAGCAAAGTGCCCTTCTACGAGCAGTACTTC.

This clonotype was picked up many times. The chain links TRBV12-3 or TRBV12-4 to TRBJ2-1; maybe TRBD2 (6 bases). The V and J ends lost 0 bases and 3 bases respectively, with 6 bases between them. The CDR3 sequence is 14 residues long. DNA of the CDR3: TGTGCCAGCAGTTTAGCGGGAGGCTACAATGAGCAGTTCTTC. Its translation is CASSLAGGYNEQFF.

This chain joins TRBV29-1 and TRBJ1-3; D not certain. V lost 7 bases to trimming and J lost 0 bases, with 10 bases between them. The CDR3 totals 13 residues. The germline gives CDR1 SQVTM, CDR2 ANQGSEA. For the CDR3, the DNA is TGCAGCGCTAAAGAGGTCTCTGGAAACACCATATATTTT. Its translation: CSAKEVSGNTIYF.

This clonotype has ten or more counts. The chain couples TRBV29-1 to TRBJ2-1; the D gene is possibly TRBD2 (6 bases). The V gene lost 3 bases and the J gene lost 2 bases, with 14 bases spanning the gap. Germline CDR1 and CDR2: SQVTM and ANQGSEA. The CDR3 length is 15 residues. The DNA for the CDR3 is TGCAGCGTTGAGGGGCTAGCGCGAACCTACAATGAGCAGTTCTTC. Protein sequence: CSVEGLARTYNEQFF.

The rearrangement uses TRBV10-3 and TRBJ2-1; D is uncertain. V lost 10 bases and J 0 bases, leaving 10 bases between the germline ends. CDR1 is ENHRY and CDR2 is SYGVKD in the germline V gene. The CDR3 spans 13 residues. DNA for the CDR3: TGTGCCACGCGGCCGGACTCCTACAATGAGCAGTTCTTC. Residues: CATRPDSYNEQFF.

The chain uses TRBV7-9 and TRBJ1-4; unclear D gene. Germline lookup yields CDR1 SEHNR and CDR2 FQNEAQ (reference sequence). Trimming shortened V by 5 bases and J by 0 bases, and 13 bases separated the two germline ends. This CDR3 comprises 16 residues. The CDR3 sequence: CASSPYIGATNEKLFF. The CDR3 bases are TGTGCCAGCAGCCCGTACATAGGAGCAACTAATGAAAAACTGTTTTTT.

The chain joins TRBV12-3 or TRBV12-4 to TRBJ2-3, with unresolved D. The CDR3 is 13 amino acids. Trimming shortened V by 3 bases and J by 1 base, and 5 bases separated the two germline ends. DNA for the CDR3: TGTGCCAGCAGTTTGATTCGCACAGATACGCAGTATTTT. Translated, it gives CASSLIRTDTQYF.

V is TRBV5-1 and J is TRBJ2-7; no reliable D call. Trimming took 0 bases from V and 2 from J, leaving 9 bases between them. The CDR3 is 14 amino acids. Germline CDR1 is SGHRS and CDR2 is YFSETQ. The CDR3 DNA follows: TGCGCCAGCAGCTTGGTCCAGGACCCCTACGAGCAGTACTTC. Amino acid sequence: CASSLVQDPYEQYF. Looking up the rest from reference TRBV5-1 and TRBJ2-7 gives the full variable domain: KAGVTQTPRYLIKTRGQQVTLSCSPISGHRSVSWYQQTPGQGLQFLFEYFSETQRNKGNFPGRFSGRQFSNSRSEMNVSTLELGDSALYLCASSLVQDPYEQYFGPGTRLTVT.

V gene TRBV25-1 combines with J gene TRBJ2-7; 12 bases fit TRBD2. The CDR3 has 15 residues. Germline lookup yields CDR1 MGHDK and CDR2 SYGVNS. Losses at the gene ends were 1 base for V and 3 bases for J; bases not matched to a gene: 1. CDR3 region: CASSESGLAGYEQYF. In nucleotides, the CDR3 is TGTGCCAGCAGTGAATCGGGACTAGCGGGCTACGAGCAGTACTTC.

This clonotype showed up just a few times. The CDR3 DNA reads TGCGCCAGCAGCTTGGACAGTTCCCCGTCCTACGAGCAGTACTTC. This translates into CASSLDSSPSYEQYF. The chain carries TRBV5-1 and TRBJ2-7; D is ambiguous. The CDR3 extends over 15 amino acids. Germline values: CDR1 SGHRS, CDR2 YFSETQ. V was clipped by 0 bases and J by 1 base, with 11 bases between them.

The V and J genes are TRBV12-3 or TRBV12-4 and TRBJ2-1, with D perhaps assigned TRBD1 or TRBD2 (5 bases each). Between the trimmed V and J ends, which lost 5 bases and 7 bases, there was a span of 12 bases. This CDR3 contains 13 residues. CDR3 protein: CASSGETENEQFF. Here the CDR3 DNA reads TGTGCCAGCAGTGGGGAGACAGAAAATGAGCAGTTCTTC.

In its sample, this clonotype was seen a few times. The rearrangement uses TRBV7-2 and TRBJ2-7, with 9 positions matching TRBD2. V lost 5 bases and J lost 3; bases outside the gene matches: 11. Germline CDR1 SGHTA, CDR2 FQGNSA. This CDR3 contains 16 residues. The CDR3, as DNA: TGTGCCAGCAGCGGAGATGTGGGACTAGCCTACTACGAGCAGTACTTC. It codes for CASSGDVGLAYYEQYF.

V gene TRBV11-2 combines with J gene TRBJ2-2, with D possibly matching TRBD2 (5 bases). V was clipped by 5 bases and J by 4 bases, with 14 bases between them. This CDR3 has 15 residues. Per germline, CDR1 SGHAT and CDR2 FQNNGV. CDR3 loop: CASSEDPGGTGELFF. The DNA of the CDR3 is TGTGCCAGCAGCGAGGACCCCGGAGGCACCGGGGAGCTGTTTTTT.

The rearrangement joins TRBV20-1 to TRBJ1-1; 7 bases line up with TRBD1. Looked up from germline, CDR1 is DFQATT and CDR2 is SNEGSKA (reference sequence). The ends lost 8 bases at V and 0 bases at J; junction bases unmatched: 15. CDR3 length: 16 residues. Here the CDR3 reads CSSVGRGFVMNTEAFF. For the CDR3, the DNA is TGCAGTTCCGTTGGCAGGGGGTTTGTCATGAACACTGAAGCTTTCTTT.

This clonotype has only a few counts. This chain joins TRBV6-1 and TRBJ2-5, with D possibly being TRBD2 (6 bases). The germline V gene has CDR1 MNHNS and CDR2 SASEGT. The length of the CDR3 is 15 residues. Deletions cut 6 bases from V and 5 bases from J, with 19 bases between. CDR3: CASSETTGVGETQYF. In nucleotides, the CDR3 is TGTGCCAGCAGCGAGACCACGGGAGTAGGCGAGACCCAGTACTTC.

This clonotype was seen a handful of times. V and J are TRBV6-6 and TRBJ2-7; no definite D call. CDR3 length: 12 residues. The ends were cut back, 5 bases at V and 3 bases at J, with 8 bases in the middle. From germline, CDR1 is MNHNY and CDR2 SVGAGI (reference sequence). The CDR3, as DNA: TGTGCCAGCAGTCACACCCTCTACGAGCAGTACTTC. The encoded protein is CASSHTLYEQYF.

This clonotype has a handful of counts. V and J are TRBV12-3 or TRBV12-4 and TRBJ2-1; 7 bases map to TRBD2. The CDR3 loop spans 14 amino acids. V was clipped by 1 base and J by 9 bases; unmatched bases: 6. CDR3 nucleotides: TGTGCCAGCAGTTTAGGCGGGAGACGGGGTGAGCAGTTCTTC. Protein sequence: CASSLGGRRGEQFF.

V and J are TRBV5-1 and TRBJ2-7; D unclear. Germline V gene data show CDR1 as SGHRS and CDR2 as YFSETQ. V was clipped by 2 bases and J by 2 bases, with 11 bases between them. The CDR3 runs to 14 residues. The CDR3 region has the DNA TGCGCCAGCAGCTTCTTTGGGGAACCCTACGAGCAGTACTTC. Translating it yields CASSFFGEPYEQYF.

In this sample, this clonotype turned up many times. V is TRBV9 and J is TRBJ1-1; D is uncertain. V gave up 2 bases and J gave up 3 bases, with 8 bases separating them. Germline V CDR1 and CDR2: SGDLS, YYNGEE. This CDR3 comprises 13 residues. The CDR3 sequence is CASSVGGYTEAFF. In nucleotides, the CDR3 is TGTGCCAGCAGCGTCGGCGGTTACACTGAAGCTTTCTTT.

This rearrangement joins TRBV9 to TRBJ2-2; unclear D gene. Trimming cost V 4 bases and J 6 bases, with 10 bases left between them. This CDR3 has 13 residues. Germline CDR1 and CDR2: SGDLS and YYNGEE. The CDR3 region is CASSSSGAGELFF. The CDR3 region has the DNA TGTGCCAGCAGCTCTAGTGGCGCCGGGGAGCTGTTTTTT.

The table lists this clonotype with many counts. The chain combines TRBV7-2 with TRBJ2-7; D possibly uses TRBD1 or TRBD2 (5 bases each). There are 14 residues in the CDR3. V was trimmed by 1 base and J by 5 bases, leaving 12 bases between them. The germline V gene encodes CDR1 SGHTA and CDR2 FQGNSA. The DNA for the CDR3 is TGTGCCAGCAGCTTAGAGTTGGGGGAACACGAGCAGTACTTC. Protein sequence: CASSLELGEHEQYF.

The gene calls are TRBV4-1 and TRBJ1-2; 7 nucleotides agree with TRBD1. V shed 0 bases, J shed 6 bases, and the junction held 7 bases outside the gene matches. The germline gives CDR1 MGHRA, CDR2 YSYEKL. The CDR3 sequence is 15 residues long. The CDR3 sequence: CASSQEDRAGNGYTF. CDR3 DNA: TGCGCCAGCAGCCAAGAAGACAGGGCGGGCAATGGCTACACCTTC.